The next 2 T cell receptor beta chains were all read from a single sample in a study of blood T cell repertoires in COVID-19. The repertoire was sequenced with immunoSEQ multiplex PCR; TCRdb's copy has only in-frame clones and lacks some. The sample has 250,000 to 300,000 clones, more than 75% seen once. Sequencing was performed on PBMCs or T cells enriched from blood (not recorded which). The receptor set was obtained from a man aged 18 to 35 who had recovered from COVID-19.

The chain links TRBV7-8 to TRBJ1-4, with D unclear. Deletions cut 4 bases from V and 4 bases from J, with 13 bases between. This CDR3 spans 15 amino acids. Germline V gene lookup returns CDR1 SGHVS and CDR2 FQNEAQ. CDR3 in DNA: TGTGCCAGCAGCTCCTATTGGAGACTTAATGAAAAACTGTTTTTT. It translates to CASSSYWRLNEKLFF.

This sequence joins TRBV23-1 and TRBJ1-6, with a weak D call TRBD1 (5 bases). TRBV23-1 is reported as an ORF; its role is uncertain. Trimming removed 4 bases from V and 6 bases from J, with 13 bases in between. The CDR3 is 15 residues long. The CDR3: CASSRGGVGNSPLHF. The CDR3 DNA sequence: TGCGCCAGCAGTCGTGGGGGGGTCGGTAATTCACCCCTCCACTTT.